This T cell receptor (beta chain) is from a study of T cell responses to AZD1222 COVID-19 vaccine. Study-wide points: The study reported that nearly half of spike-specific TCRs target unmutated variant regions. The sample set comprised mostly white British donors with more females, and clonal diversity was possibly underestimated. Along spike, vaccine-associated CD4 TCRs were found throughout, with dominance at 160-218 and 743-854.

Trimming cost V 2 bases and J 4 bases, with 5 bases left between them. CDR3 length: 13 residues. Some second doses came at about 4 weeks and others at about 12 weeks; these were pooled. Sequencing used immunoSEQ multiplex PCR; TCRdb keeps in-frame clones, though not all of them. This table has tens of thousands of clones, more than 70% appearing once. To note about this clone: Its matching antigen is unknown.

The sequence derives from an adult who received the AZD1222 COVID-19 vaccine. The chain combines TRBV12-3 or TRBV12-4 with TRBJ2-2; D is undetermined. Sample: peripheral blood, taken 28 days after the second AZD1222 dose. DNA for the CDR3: TGTGCCAGCAGTTTATCAGCCACCGGGGAGCTGTTTTTT. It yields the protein CASSLSATGELFF.